This T cell receptor beta chain was obtained from a study of T and B cells in COVID-19 patients. Turning to this clonotype: Antigen specificity is unknown.

V dropped 3 bases and J dropped 3 bases, with 9 bases sitting between them. Germline values: CDR1 DFQATT, CDR2 SNEGSKA (reference sequence). CDR3 length: 13 residues. Multiplex PCR with BIOMED2 TRB-A/B primer pools amplified TRB rearrangements. TCRdb ran MiXCR on the multiplex PCR reads and lists one entry per CDR3 protein. The sample carries some 6,000 distinct CDR3 sequences, about 26% recorded once. Study observations and caveats: Of approximately 2,400 TCR clusters found only in the recovered cohort, a few dozen had low generation probability. No sequencing was yet done of CD4+, regulatory or CD8+ subsets, or of SARS-CoV-2-responsive or tetramer+ sorted cells.

From blood, about 240-550 ng of genomic DNA served as TRB template. The receptor comes from a human donor with active COVID-19. The chain carries TRBV20-1 and TRBJ2-4; TRBD1 is a possible D gene (6 bases). The sequenced material came from blood. Here the CDR3 DNA reads TGCAGTGCTAGCGGCAGGGGCAAAAACATTCAGTACTTC. Protein sequence: CSASGRGKNIQYF.